These 15 T cell receptor beta chains originate from one sample sequenced in a study of T cell responses to AZD1222 COVID-19 vaccine. The data were produced by immunoSEQ multiplex PCR, yet TCRdb's version contains in-frame clones alone and is incomplete. Among around 130,000 clones listed, 80% to 95% were seen once. The sequenced sample was peripheral blood, obtained 28 days after the second AZD1222 dose. These receptors all come from an adult who received the AZD1222 COVID-19 vaccine.

V is TRBV19 and J is TRBJ2-1; the D gene is possibly TRBD2 (6 bases). V shed 7 bases and J shed 5 bases, with 15 bases lying between them. CDR1 and CDR2 from the germline V gene are LNHDA and SQIVND (reference sequence). The CDR3 has 14 residues. The chain's CDR3 is CASMVGGNNNEQFF. The CDR3 bases are TGTGCCAGTATGGTCGGCGGGAACAACAATGAGCAGTTCTTC. The entire variable domain, with the rest obtained from reference TRBV19 and TRBJ2-1, is as follows: DGGITQSPKYLFRKEGQNVTLSCEQNLNHDAMYWYRQDPGQGLRLIYYSQIVNDFQKGDIAEGYSVSREKKESFPLTVTSAQKNPTAFYLCASMVGGNNNEQFFGPGTRLTVL.

This clone was picked up a small number of times. V usage is TRBV12-3 or TRBV12-4 and J usage is TRBJ2-3, with D possibly matching TRBD1 (5 bases). The CDR3 is 13 amino acids. Trimming left V 9 bases short and J 1 base short, with 11 bases between. CDR3 in amino acids: CASLRGRTDTQYF. CDR3 DNA sequence: TGTGCCAGTCTTAGGGGCCGCACAGATACGCAGTATTTT.

The chain employs TRBV6-5 and TRBJ1-5; the match to TRBD1 covers 7 bases. The ends lost 5 bases at V and 3 bases at J; junction bases unmatched: 7. The CDR3 length is 15 residues. Germline V gene lookup returns CDR1 MNHEY and CDR2 SVGAGI. CDR3 sequence: CASSIPGQANQPQHF. CDR3 nucleotide sequence: TGTGCCAGCAGTATACCAGGACAGGCCAATCAGCCCCAGCATTTT.

The chain recombines TRBV7-2 with TRBJ1-2, with no clear D. The CDR3 loop spans 14 amino acids. V gave up 5 bases and J gave up 8 bases, with 18 bases separating them. Germline CDR1 is SGHTA and CDR2 is FQGNSA. CDR3: CASSPAGVLGGYTF. In nucleotides, the CDR3 is TGTGCCAGCAGCCCGGCCGGCGTCCTCGGGGGCTACACCTTC.

The rearrangement links TRBV6-4 to TRBJ2-3; D is unresolved. Germline V gene lookup returns CDR1 MRHNA and CDR2 SNTAGT. Trimming stripped 6 bases from V and 6 bases from J, with 13 bases between. The CDR3 is 13 residues long. The CDR3 protein is CASSADDRDTQYF. CDR3 in DNA: TGTGCCAGCAGCGCCGACGACCGGGATACGCAGTATTTT.

The chain recombines TRBV4-1 with TRBJ1-4; TRBD1 might be the D (6 bases). Germline CDR1 is MGHRA and CDR2 is YSYEKL. CDR3 size: 17 residues. The ends were cut back, 4 bases at V and 9 bases at J, with 24 bases in the middle. CDR3 in DNA: TGCGCCAGCAGCCGCCCTGGGACGGGGGCGGTGGCAAAAAAACTGTTTTTT. Amino acid sequence: CASSRPGTGAVAKKLFF.

The chain recombines TRBV3-1 (or the pseudogene TRBV3-2) with TRBJ2-3; 13 nucleotides match TRBD2. V dropped 4 bases and J dropped 2; count of bases not matched to a gene: 3. The CDR3 length is 16 residues. The V gene's germline CDR1 is LGHDT and CDR2 YNNKEL (reference sequence). The CDR3 loop is CASSPGTSGNTDTQYF. CDR3 nucleotides: TGTGCCAGCAGCCCTGGGACTAGCGGGAACACAGATACGCAGTATTTT.

The chain couples TRBV19 to TRBJ1-1; unclear D gene. The V and J ends lost 4 bases and 0 bases respectively, with 9 bases between them. The CDR3 runs 14 residues. Germline values: CDR1 LNHDA, CDR2 SQIVND (reference sequence). The CDR3 sequence is CASSKGRVNTEAFF. In nucleotides, the CDR3 is TGTGCCAGTAGTAAAGGTAGGGTGAACACTGAAGCTTTCTTT.

The chain is built from TRBV19 and TRBJ2-7; 9 nucleotides agree with TRBD1. Germline CDR1 is LNHDA and CDR2 is SQIVND (reference sequence). V was clipped by 6 bases and J by 6 bases; unmatched bases: 6. CDR3 length: 13 amino acids. For the CDR3, the DNA is TGTGCCAGTAGCCAACAGGGGGCTCGCGAGCAGTACTTC. It translates to CASSQQGAREQYF.

V and J are TRBV19 and TRBJ1-5; TRBD1 is a possible D gene (5 bases). CDR3 length: 14 residues. The germline V gene encodes CDR1 LNHDA and CDR2 SQIVND (reference sequence). DNA of the CDR3: TGTGCTTCGAGGGGTCCGGGGGGCAATCAGCCCCAGCATTTT. Protein sequence: CASRGPGGNQPQHF. The complete variable domain, with remaining parts taken from reference TRBV19 and TRBJ1-5, reads DGGITQSPKYLFRKEGQNVTLSCEQNLNHDAMYWYRQDPGQGLRLIYYSQIVNDFQKGDIAEGYSVSREKKESFPLTVTSAQKNPTAFYLCASRGPGGNQPQHFGDGTRLSIL.

This chain uses TRBV4-1 with TRBJ2-6; D not certain. This CDR3 comprises 16 residues. The germline V and J ends were trimmed by 6 bases and 0 bases, with 12 bases remaining between them. CDR1 and CDR2 (germline): MGHRA, YSYEKL. Written as DNA, the CDR3 is TGCGCCAGCAGTCCGGGTTTTTACTCTGGGGCCAACGTCCTGACTTTC. Its translation is CASSPGFYSGANVLTF.

This clone was seen once. The chain recombines TRBV6-5 with TRBJ1-1; D possibly corresponds to TRBD1 (5 bases). V was trimmed by 10 bases and J by 0 bases, leaving 15 bases between them. Germline V gene sequence: CDR1 MNHEY, CDR2 SVGAGI. The CDR3 covers 14 residues. The CDR3: CATYQGPMNTEAFF. The DNA for the CDR3 is TGTGCCACGTACCAGGGTCCTATGAACACTGAAGCTTTCTTT.

This sequence joins TRBV3-1 (or the pseudogene TRBV3-2) and TRBJ2-1; D gene ambiguous. CDR3 length: 15 amino acids. Per germline, CDR1 LGHDT and CDR2 YNNKEL (reference sequence). The V end was cut by 1 base, the J end by 5 bases, with 12 bases between. This CDR3 is CASSQGASFNNEQFF. The CDR3 DNA follows: TGTGCCAGCAGCCAAGGTGCGTCTTTTAACAATGAGCAGTTCTTC.

This sequence joins TRBV18 and TRBJ2-3; 8 nucleotides line up with TRBD2. J gave up 3 bases and V 3 bases, and 5 bases lay outside the gene matches. Per germline, CDR1 KGHSH and CDR2 LQKENI. The CDR3 is 15 amino acids. The CDR3: CASSPGIAGTDTQYF. CDR3 nucleotides: TGTGCCAGCTCACCGGGGATAGCGGGAACAGATACGCAGTATTTT. The full variable domain, its missing parts supplied by reference TRBV18 and TRBJ2-3, is NAGVMQNPRHLVRRRGQEARLRCSPMKGHSHVYWYRQLPEEGLKFMVYLQKENIIDESGMPKERFSAEFPKEGPSILRIQQVVRGDSAAYFCASSPGIAGTDTQYFGPGTRLTVL.

The rearrangement links TRBV24-1 to TRBJ1-2; no definite D call. CDR1 is KGHDR, CDR2 SFDVKD, per germline. V lost 1 base and J lost 6, with 2 bases in between. The CDR3 is 11 residues long. DNA for the CDR3: TGTGCCACCAGTGATTTTCATGGCTACACCTTC. Amino acids: CATSDFHGYTF.